The source of this TCR beta chain is a study of shared clonotypes between healthy human individuals. Study-wide results and limits: Blood was the only sampled material, and tissue repertoires likely differ. Across subsets, estimated richness was generally greater for naive than for memory populations.

As regards this clone: The antigen is unknown.

Assay used: immunoSEQ multiplex PCR; TCRdb lists only in-frame clones, some missing. The table includes some 2,100,000 clones, about 92% detected once. Germline values: CDR1 SGHAT, CDR2 FQDESV (reference sequence). Trimming pared 3 bases from V and 0 bases from J, leaving 18 bases between. The CDR3 has 17 amino acids. Terminally differentiated effector memory CD45RA+ cells were left out of the naive CD8 fraction, which was CD45RO-negative and positively selected for CCR7. This sequence originates from a man aged 18 to 29 in good health. Some clones in this sample may be carry-over from other donors' samples. The sequenced sample was naive CD8+ T cells from PBMCs. The chain joins TRBV11-1 to TRBJ2-7; tentatively, D is TRBD2 (5 bases). CDR3 loop: CASSLDGGRRYSYEQYF. The CDR3, as DNA: TGTGCCAGCAGCTTGGATGGAGGCAGGCGATACTCCTACGAGCAGTACTTC.